This paragraph reports one TCR beta chain. This clone was counted only a few times. There is no known antigen for this receptor. No per-base quality is available; no much larger clone lies one base away. CDR1 and CDR2 are read off the germline V gene as SGHVS and FQNEAQ. V and J lose 5 bases and 1 base, and a span of 20 bases separates them. Including cysteine and phenylalanine, the CDR3 has 18 amino acids. Kept here is only the CDR3 DNA, which spans 54 bases and is read in frame from base 1. The cohort comprised 670 or so healthy bone marrow donors. At the time of sampling, all cohort members were nominally healthy, though unrecorded immune exposures were likely present. The donor was CMV seronegative and was included in the group of 352 seronegative cohort members. A peripheral blood sample was collected from each donor, and TCR beta sequencing was performed on peripheral blood mononuclear cells. The Qiagen DNeasy Blood Extraction Kit was used to extract genomic DNA from the blood cell samples.

This sample stems from a study of cytomegalovirus exposure and HLA in healthy donors (TCRdb year 2017). Background on the whole study: An earlier analysis of 550 to 700 of the donors reported more than 250 Gb of sequence data and 117 million unique TCR beta sequences from roughly 180 million T cells. Roughly 300 gigabases of sequencing data and approximately 85 million unique TCR sequences were included in an early release covering about 620 HLA-typed donors. Of the approximately 400 genotyped donors, over 70% fell in the genetic ancestry cluster associated with self-reported Caucasian donors. The aim of the study was to test whether cataloging public T cell receptors could identify signatures of past pathogen exposure. Using immunosequencing, the study profiled T cell repertoires from 640 or so subjects and related those repertoires to cytomegalovirus serostatus. A separate validation cohort of more than 100 different subjects was used in addition to the 666-subject first cohort. To predict cytomegalovirus infection status, the study combined high-throughput TCR immunosequencing, statistical association of individual TCRs with disease status, and machine learning. A later analysis re-examined previously published TCR beta repertoires from 500 to 700 donors and added high-resolution HLA genotyping to investigate patterns of TCR occurrence. In the later analysis, no new phenotypic data were used to find candidate immune exposures; instead, reliance was placed on TCR beta sequences and their occurrence across donors. An earlier analysis of around 580 of the donors used high-throughput TCR beta sequencing to judge whether each TCR beta V gene segment behaved as functional or pseudogenic. Donor age, sex, ethnicity and CMV serostatus were collected together with the repertoire data. Genome-wide SNP genotypes for about 65% of the 666 donors were used in a later genetic analysis, which treated that subset as a discovery cohort. All discovery cohort repertoires had been generated on a single sequencing platform. Class I and class II HLA loci were covered by the typing at four-digit resolution. Typing coverage differed by locus: A, B, C, DRB1 and DQB1 were typed in about 629-640 donors, DQA1 in about 510, DPA1 in some 570, and DPB1 in around 490. Five DR-DQ haplotypes were handled as single units for association and clustering, since linkage in the cohort was strong. Across some 400 genotyped donors of the cohort, an average of approximately 200,000 unique TCR beta nucleotide sequences per donor were sequenced, and roughly 20% of those sequences were non-productive. What the research found in general, with its limitations: A further reported finding was that TCR beta sequences accurately predicted the HLA-A and HLA-B alleles for most subjects in the first cohort. While some public TCRs were present in many individuals, most TCR sequences turned up only very rarely across donors. Some IMGT-functional V segments, including TRBV6-2 and TRBV6-3, could not be distinguished by the 87-base-pair reads and were therefore excluded. Some 15 rarely observed V segments, including chromosome 9 orphons, were excluded from the earlier analysis of a few hundred of the donors because counts were too low. At a false discovery rate of 0.05, a later analysis linked around 17,000 TCR beta sequences to specific HLA alleles. A later genetic analysis associated a missense DCLRE1C variant with V-gene and J-gene trimming of TCR beta chains, and an independent cohort replicated the association. Presence/absence analyses assumed roughly uniform sequencing depth across donors, an assumption that may not hold. For the cohort, immune exposure information was limited to CMV serostatus. The sequencing pipeline was judged likely to have produced a cluster of highly shared sequence variants as a technical artifact. In a later analysis, HLA-associated TCR beta chains showed more clonal expansion and lower generation probabilities than non-associated chains that were equally common. In a later analysis, the rate of TCR association differed among HLA loci, with DRB1 alleles having the most associated TCRs and HLA-C alleles having the fewest. In an earlier analysis of roughly 560 of the donors, most TCR beta V segments were observed in productive rearrangements about 90% or about 30% of the time, broadly matching IMGT annotations. In both the original and validation cohorts, the classifier was reported to diagnose cytomegalovirus status with high specificity and sensitivity. According to a later genetic analysis, donors in an Asian-associated ancestry cluster had fewer N-insertions in productive TCRs than the roughly 700-donor mean. In this cohort, only TCR beta chains were sequenced, and detectable features were limited by the absence of alpha or paired-chain data. A few of the identified cytomegalovirus-associated TCR beta chains were confirmed in vitro to be specific for cytomegalovirus antigens. The study gave a list of about 170 TCR beta chains associated with cytomegalovirus. According to a later analysis, most CMV-associated TCR beta chains appeared to be HLA-restricted, and the HLA associations seemed to be driven largely by CMV exposure. Because some donors lacked HLA typing at each locus, the association tests relied only on the typed subset. Strong co-occurrence of HLA alleles, especially DR and DQ, made assigning TCR associations to individual alleles difficult. In a later analysis, several top co-occurrence clusters were reported to appear linked to parvovirus B19, influenza, CMV and Epstein-Barr virus. Correlated functional status among segregating V segments might be attributable to linkage disequilibrium, but an unknown experimental factor could not be ruled out. The authors suggested that the approach could potentially be extended to other disease states and immunological phenotypes.

The library was obtained by the immunoSEQ multiplex PCR assay. For the multiplex PCR, a mixture combining 60 forward primers for TCR Vbeta segments and 13 reverse primers for TCR Jbeta segments was used. A multiplex PCR assay on genomic DNA amplified the CDR3 region of rearranged TCR beta genes. On the Illumina HiSeq System, the amplified TCR beta libraries were sequenced as 87-base-pair reads. On the study's bioinformatics: In a later analysis, some 80 million unique TCR beta chains were counted across the 650 to 750 repertoires, and approximately 9.9 million of these chains were shared by at least two donors. Raw reads were error-corrected and collapsed into unique sequences with a nearest-neighbor algorithm that merged closely related sequences to remove PCR and sequencing errors. To assign V, D and J gene segments, CDR3 sequences were aligned to IMGT reference sequences. For a sequence to be retained, at least a six-nucleotide match to both a V gene segment and a J gene segment was required. A rearrangement counted as productive if the CDR3 had no stop codons and remained in frame with V and J, and every other rearrangement counted as non-productive. Following IMGT convention, CDR3 was defined as the stretch from the second conserved V-encoded cysteine to the conserved J-encoded phenylalanine. In an earlier analysis of roughly 580 of the donors, sequences lacking an unambiguous match to a single V gene segment were excluded. In an earlier analysis of several hundred of the donors, a V segment was called functional when productive rearrangements were above 56.7%, and segregating when the standard deviation between donors exceeded 5%. A statistical classification framework was built for diagnosing cytomegalovirus status from the catalog of TCR beta chain sequences. In a later analysis, TCR nucleotide sequences were compared against IMGT/GENE-DB human TR gene sequences so that V and J genes could be assigned. Using the TCRdist pipeline, a later analysis assigned CDR3 sequences along with most-parsimonious VDJ recombination scenarios. A later analysis defined each TCR beta chain by its CDR3 amino acid sequence plus V-gene family, and excluded reads lacking a unique V-gene family. To address suspected cross-contamination and a sequencing artifact, a later analysis removed approximately 590 highly shared, low-generation-probability nucleotide sequences. A later analysis calculated a clonal expansion index for each public chain from normalized within-repertoire ranks of inferred template counts. Generation probabilities in a later analysis came from a VDJ recombination model fitted to out-of-frame rearrangements, and those results were checked against IGoR. Hypergeometric tests were used in a later analysis to score TCR-TCR, TCR-HLA and TCR-CMV co-occurrence, with a repertoire-size bias correction applied to the TCR pairs. A later analysis estimated false discovery rates by permuting HLA or CMV assignments 20 times. In a later analysis, co-occurring TCRs were grouped using DBSCAN, with TCRdist sequence similarity added in when clustering inside HLA-allele-positive subsets. For co-occurrence clustering, repertoires with fewer than 30,000 or more than 120,000 public chains were excluded, along with five or six repertoires with anomalous nucleotide sharing. The source is immuneACCESS, and TCRdb retained only in-frame sequences with V and J called. Part of the clones is not carried over; for the studies checked, unresolved V genes explain less than half of this, and the remainder is unexplained. V and J calls and clone size are copied from that table; D and trimming were computed from the DNA. For this sample the table gives about 130,000 clones, of which under 90% were detected only once. About 4% of the sample is in the top ten clones.

This TCR was sampled from a woman aged 40 to 50 in good health and CMV-seronegative. Sequenced material: PBMCs. This receptor chain uses TRBV7-8 and TRBJ2-2; 6 matching bases give a weak D call of TRBD1. Here the CDR3 is given as CASSLTYSTGGNTGELFF. DNA sequence: TGTGCCAGCAGCCTAACGTATTCGACAGGAGGGAACACCGGGGAGCTGTTTTTT. With the portions outside the CDR3 filled from the reference TRBV7-8 and TRBJ2-2 genes, the complete variable region becomes GAGVSQSPRYKVAKRGQDVALRCDPISGHVSLFWYQQALGQGPEFLTYFQNEAQLDKSGLPSDRFFAERPEGSVSTLKIQRTQQEDSAVYLCASSLTYSTGGNTGELFFGEGSRLTVL.